Listed below are T cell receptor beta chains from one sample, sequenced in a study of blood T cells in healthy people across ages. TCRdb used MiXCR to reprocess the 5' RACE reads, holding one entry per CDR3 protein. The sample shows over a million distinct CDR3 sequences, around two fifths of them seen only once. Sequencing input: blood. These receptors all come from a woman aged 18-35 years in good health. Both conserved end residues are part of each CDR3. The D gene is left open where the match is weak. Size tells how often a clone was seen (once, few, many) or the class of an expanded clone, and some rows leave it out.

clone size	V gene	D gene	J gene	CDR3 DNA	CDR3 protein
few	TRBV5-1	-	TRBJ2-2	TGCGCCATCCGAAGGACCGGGACGGAGATCACCGGGGAGCTGTTTTTT	CAIRRTGTEITGELFF
-	TRBV11-2	-	TRBJ1-2	TGTGCCAGCAGCCCACCGGACAGCTATGGCCACACCTTC	CASSPPDSYGHTF
-	TRBV18	TRBD2	TRBJ2-7	TGTGCCAGCTCACCACCGGCCGGGACTAGCGGGTACTCCTACAATGAGCAGTACTTC	CASSPPAGTSGYSYNEQYF
-	TRBV6-1	TRBD2	TRBJ2-1	TGTGCCAGCAGTGATATTAGCGGGGGGCTGATTGATGAGCAGTTCTTC	CASSDISGGLIDEQFF
few	TRBV11-1	TRBD2	TRBJ2-3	TGTGCCAGCAGCTCCCCGACTAGCGGTATTTCGAATACGCAGTATTTT	CASSSPTSGISNTQYF
-	TRBV5-1	-	TRBJ1-1	TGCGCCAGCAGCTTGGAAAAGGGGTTTGATGAAGCTTTCTTT	CASSLEKGFDEAFF
-	TRBV2	TRBD1	TRBJ2-7	TGTGTCACCTTTTCGGGACAGGGAATCGACGAGCAGTACTTC	CVTFSGQGIDEQYF
-	TRBV30	TRBD2	TRBJ2-1	TGTGCCTGGAGTGTTTTAGTGGGCGGGAGGAGTTATGAGCAGTTCTTC	CAWSVLVGGRSYEQFF
-	TRBV12-3/TRBV12-4	-	TRBJ1-1	TGTGCCAGCAGGAGGGGGAGCTTGTCGGAAGCTTTCTTT	CASRRGSLSEAFF
-	TRBV28	TRBD2	TRBJ2-7	TGTGCCAGCAGAACAGCGGGGGACTACGAGCAGTACTTC	CASRTAGDYEQYF
few	TRBV20-1	-	TRBJ1-1	TGCAGTGCTAGAGTTAGACAGTCACTCATGAACACTGAAGCTTTCTTT	CSARVRQSLMNTEAFF
few	TRBV6-5	TRBD1	TRBJ2-1	TGTGCCAGCAGTTTGACAGGGGGCTTCTACAATGAGCAGTTCTTC	CASSLTGGFYNEQFF
-	TRBV20-1	-	TRBJ2-1	TGCAGTGCGCACCTCCTGGGCTTGAACGATGAGCAGTTCTTC	CSAHLLGLNDEQFF
-	TRBV12-3/TRBV12-4	-	TRBJ1-5	TGTACCAGCAGTTTAAGCTCGATCGGCAATCAGCCCCAGCATTTT	CTSSLSSIGNQPQHF
few	TRBV12-3/TRBV12-4	-	TRBJ2-7	TGTGCCAGCAAGCAAGGGTTCTCCGGCGAGCAGTACTTC	CASKQGFSGEQYF
-	TRBV15	-	TRBJ1-4	TGTGCCACCAGCAAGAGTATCTCAGGGGTCATAGGAGAAAAACTGTTTTTT	CATSKSISGVIGEKLFF
-	TRBV5-1	-	TRBJ1-1	TGCGCCAGCAGCTTGGGGGAAATAGAGGACACTGAAGCTTTCTTT	CASSLGEIEDTEAFF
-	TRBV4-1	-	TRBJ2-5	TGCGCCAGCAGCCAAGATAGTCCGGGGGGCACGGAGACCCAGTACTTC	CASSQDSPGGTETQYF
-	TRBV28	TRBD1	TRBJ1-4	TGTGCCAGCAGGTCTTGGGGACAGGGAGAAACTAATGAAAAACTGTTTTTT	CASRSWGQGETNEKLFF
-	TRBV3-1	-	TRBJ2-4	TGTGCCAGCATGAACAGGGGGGGGGAAAACATTCAGTACTTC	CASMNRGGENIQYF
-	TRBV6-1	-	TRBJ2-6	TGTGCCAGCAACCAAGGTGTCTCTGGGGCCAACGTCCTGACTTTC	CASNQGVSGANVLTF
-	TRBV28	-	TRBJ2-7	TGTGCCAGCAGTTTATCTAGCAGGGACCTCTACGAGCAGTACTTC	CASSLSSRDLYEQYF
-	TRBV13	-	TRBJ2-1	TGTGCCAGCAGCTTAGGCCGGTCATTCTTGCAGTTCTTC	CASSLGRSFLQFF
-	TRBV6-6	TRBD1	TRBJ1-5	TGTGCCAGCAGGTCGACAGGGGGGCAGCCCCAGCATTTT	CASRSTGGQPQHF
-	TRBV10-3	-	TRBJ1-3	TGTGCCATCAGTGAGTCTTTGGGCTCTGGAAACACCATATATTTT	CAISESLGSGNTIYF
few	TRBV6-5	-	TRBJ2-3	TGTGCCAGAAGAATGAGTAGCACAGATACGCAGTATTTT	CARRMSSTDTQYF
-	TRBV2	-	TRBJ2-6	TGTGCCAGCAGTTCCCAAGGGGGGAGCTCTGGGGCCAACGTCCTGACTTTC	CASSSQGGSSGANVLTF
-	TRBV10-3	TRBD2	TRBJ2-1	TGTGCCACCAATCAGGCAGGGCGGGGGGGTTACAATGAGCAGTTCTTC	CATNQAGRGGYNEQFF
-	TRBV27	TRBD1	TRBJ2-5	TGTGCCAGCAGTGAACGGGACAGGGGACAAAATGAGCAGTACTTC	CASSERDRGQNEQYF
-	TRBV7-9	TRBD1	TRBJ2-1	TGTGCCAGCATCCCGCCGGGACAGCGGAGTCTACCGCAACCACTTCCGCAGTTCTTC	CASIPPGQRSLPQPLPQFF
few	TRBV20-1	TRBD1	TRBJ2-7	TGCAGTGCTTCCACGTCTACGGACAGGCTGAACGAGCAGTACTTC	CSASTSTDRLNEQYF
few	TRBV20-1	TRBD1	TRBJ1-4	TGCAGTGCTAGACTACAGGGGTTGGGTGAAAAACTGTTTTTT	CSARLQGLGEKLFF
few	TRBV6-4	-	TRBJ2-3	TGTGCCAGCAGTGAGGCGTGGGGGGACACAGATACGCAGTATTTT	CASSEAWGDTDTQYF
-	TRBV27	TRBD2	TRBJ2-3	TGTGCCAGCAGTTTACGGGCGCGGGAGCGTCCAGATACGCAGTATTTT	CASSLRARERPDTQYF
-	TRBV7-3	-	TRBJ2-3	TGTGCCAGCAGCTTAACAGGCGCCAGGGGCACAGATACGCAGTATTTT	CASSLTGARGTDTQYF
-	TRBV27	TRBD1	TRBJ1-2	TGTGCCAGCAGCCAGGGGGCTCATGGCTATGGCTACACCTTC	CASSQGAHGYGYTF
-	TRBV6-2/TRBV6-3	-	TRBJ2-7	TGTGCCAGCAGTTACGGCCCGCGCGCCTACGAGCAGTACTTC	CASSYGPRAYEQYF
-	TRBV6-2/TRBV6-3	-	TRBJ1-1	TGTGCCAGCAGTTACGGGGGGCTGGGAACTGAAGCTTTCTTT	CASSYGGLGTEAFF
-	TRBV11-2	TRBD2	TRBJ2-1	TGTGCCAGCAGCTTAGTTGCGGGAGCTTTGGGTGAGCAGTTCTTC	CASSLVAGALGEQFF
-	TRBV6-5	-	TRBJ2-3	TGTGCCAGCAGTTACTCGAGAGCCAATACGCAGTATTTT	CASSYSRANTQYF
-	TRBV20-1	-	TRBJ1-4	TGCGGTGCCCGGTGGGGTTATGAAAAACTGTTTTTT	CGARWGYEKLFF
few	TRBV20-1	-	TRBJ1-2	TGCAGTGCTAGAGATCTGGAGACTAACTATGGCTACACCTTC	CSARDLETNYGYTF
-	TRBV15	-	TRBJ2-7	TGTGCCACCAGCTCACAAGACCCTAACTCGGGGAATGAGCAGTACTTC	CATSSQDPNSGNEQYF
few	TRBV6-6	TRBD2	TRBJ2-7	TGTGCCAGCAGTTACGGGACTAGCGGGAGGGCCATCTACGAGCAGTACTTC	CASSYGTSGRAIYEQYF
-	TRBV27	TRBD1	TRBJ2-7	TGTGCCAGCAGACCAAGGGACAGGTCCTCCTACGAGCAGTACTTC	CASRPRDRSSYEQYF
-	TRBV6-5	-	TRBJ1-3	TGTGCCAGCGGGCTCGGGGGCTCTGAAAACACCATATATTTT	CASGLGGSENTIYF
-	TRBV4-1	TRBD2	TRBJ2-1	TGCGCCAGCAGCCAACCTACTAGCGGGAGGAACAATGAGCAGTTCTTC	CASSQPTSGRNNEQFF
few	TRBV28	TRBD2	TRBJ2-1	TGTGCCAGCAGTCCTCCGGGACTAGCTGTCAATGAGCAGTTCTTC	CASSPPGLAVNEQFF